What follows describes a single TCR beta chain. Antigen unknown. Since a much larger clone is just one base distant, this may be a read error. Germline V gene data show CDR1 as SGHDN and CDR2 as FVKESK. The CDR3 covers 14 residues. Amplified material comprised TCR beta CDR3 regions derived from RNA transcripts. RT-PCR with HTBI primers came first, then second-round multiplex PCR. TCRdb reprocessed the multiplex PCR reads via MiXCR and lists one record per CDR3 protein. The sample records almost 750,000 distinct CDR3 sequences, 40% being singletons. The sample comes from a study of Graves' ophthalmopathy and Graves' hyperthyroidism. About the research overall: Peripheral blood collection took place at initial diagnosis, before any treatment. Study-wide findings and caveats: The model predicted ophthalmopathy progression with roughly 71% sensitivity and around 72% specificity.

The study enrolled ophthalmopathy donors with moderate-to-severe activity, CAS ≥3, NOSPECS ≥4 and duration under 3 months. Clinicians diagnosed using symptoms, serum thyroxine, TRAb, thyroid ultrasound and orbital computed tomography. The TCR comes from an adult man with Graves' ophthalmopathy. V usage is TRBV14 and J usage is TRBJ1-5; possible D gene TRBD1, 5 bases. The sequenced sample consisted of peripheral blood. DNA for the CDR3: TGTGCCAGCAGCTTTGGGGGGTTCGGGCAGCCCCGGCATTTT. Translation: CASSFGGFGQPRHF.